This T cell receptor beta chain was identified during a study of shared clonotypes between healthy human individuals. Whole-study results and caveats: Large sequencing depth failed to make sorted-subset sequencing complete, rarefaction showed. Generally, naive subsets came out with larger estimated richness than memory subsets.

Replicate sorted-subset PCRs were loaded with approximately 190 ng DNA, 30,000 or so T cell genomes. Some clones are missing from TCRdb's copy, which holds only in-frame ones; the method was immunoSEQ multiplex PCR. The sample consists of more than 2,000,000 clones, just over 90% of them appearing once. CDR3 length: 14 residues. Looked up from germline, CDR1 is SNHLY and CDR2 is FYNNEI. The ends lost 8 bases at V and 5 bases at J; junction bases unmatched: 6. A note on this clone: Its specificity is not known.

The sample comprised naive CD4+ T cells from PBMCs. Sample subset: CD45RA+ positively selected. This chain uses TRBV2 with TRBJ2-1, with 10 bases aligning to TRBD1. This clonotype was obtained from a man younger than 30 in good health. Some clones in this sample may be carry-over from other donors' samples. The CDR3 DNA reads TGTGCCAGCGAACGGACAGGGGGGGACAATGAGCAGTTCTTC. Translated: CASERTGGDNEQFF.